This T cell receptor (beta chain) derives from a study of cytomegalovirus exposure and HLA in healthy donors. For the study at large: Earlier work reported approximately 110 million unique TCR beta sequences from about 200 million T cells. Regarding the study as a whole: TCR sequences were mostly rare, though some public TCRs occurred in many donors. Owing to their indistinguishability, certain V segments, notably TRBV6-2 and TRBV6-3, were excluded.

V lost 2 bases, J lost 6 bases, and 14 bases lay in between. The CDR3 sequence is 15 residues long. Germline V gene lookup returns CDR1 MNHNS and CDR2 SASEGT. On this clone: Its antigen is unknown.

Both 60 Vbeta primers and 13 Jbeta primers went into the PCR. The data were produced by immunoSEQ multiplex PCR, yet TCRdb's version contains in-frame clones alone and is incomplete. The table for this sample gives some 53,000 clones. Sample: PBMCs. The TCR comes from a woman between 55 and 75 years old in good health and CMV-seropositive. The chain recombines TRBV6-1 with TRBJ1-5; tentatively, D is TRBD1 (6 bases). CDR3 bases: TGTGCCAGCAGTGAATTGGTACAGGGAATTCAGCCCCAGCATTTT. Amino acid sequence: CASSELVQGIQPQHF.